Below are 21 T cell receptor beta chains sequenced from a single sample in a study of blood T cell repertoires in COVID-19. Measured with immunoSEQ multiplex PCR; TCRdb has only the in-frame clones, and not every one. The top ten clones hold about 7% of a sample with more than 95,000 clones, around 86% of them seen once. The sequenced sample was peripheral blood. These receptors came from a man at least 80 years old with active or convalescent COVID-19.

V is TRBV5-4 and J is TRBJ1-2; D remains unclear. The V gene lost 0 bases and the J gene lost 10 bases, with 19 bases spanning the gap. Germline V lookup: CDR1 SGHNT, CDR2 YYREEE (reference sequence). The CDR3 is 15 residues long. In DNA form, the CDR3 reads TGTGCCAGCAGCTTGGAAGGCCATGGCGAAGGAGACTACACCTTC. It codes for CASSLEGHGEGDYTF.

CDR3 residues: CASAAGQYSEQYF. CDR3 nucleotide sequence: TGTGCCAGCGCTGCGGGGCAGTATAGCGAGCAGTACTTC. The chain has TRBV6-5 and TRBJ2-7; possibly TRBD2 for D (6 bases). Germline V CDR1 and CDR2: MNHEY, SVGAGI. There are 13 residues in the CDR3. V lost 8 bases, J lost 6 bases, and 17 bases lay in between.

This chain links TRBV5-1 with TRBJ2-5; D is perhaps TRBD2 (6 bases). Germline V gene lookup returns CDR1 SGHRS and CDR2 YFSETQ. The germline V and J ends were trimmed by 5 bases and 5 bases, with 19 bases remaining between them. The CDR3 totals 15 residues. The CDR3 here is CASRLQEGQGETQYF. DNA for the CDR3: TGCGCCAGCAGGCTACAGGAGGGGCAAGGGGAGACCCAGTACTTC.

The V and J genes are TRBV28 and TRBJ1-2, with a weak D call TRBD1 (5 bases). Germline CDR1 is MDHEN and CDR2 is SYDVKM. The CDR3 totals 13 residues. V was trimmed by 8 bases and J by 4 bases, leaving 14 bases between them. CDR3 in amino acids: CASLLRQGYGYTF. CDR3 coding DNA: TGTGCCAGCCTCCTTAGGCAGGGCTATGGCTACACCTTC.

The chain carries TRBV7-2 and TRBJ2-3; 10 bases match TRBD2. The CDR3 consists of 17 residues. V lost 3 bases and J lost 0; bases outside the gene matches: 6. The germline CDR1 and CDR2 sequences are SGHTA and FQGNSA. CDR3 loop: CASSFPSGGSSTDTQYF. In DNA, the CDR3 is TGTGCCAGCAGCTTTCCTAGCGGGGGTAGTAGCACAGATACGCAGTATTTT.

This clone turned up a few times. The chain employs TRBV6-5 and TRBJ1-1; 7 nucleotides line up with TRBD1. V lost 2 bases, J lost 4 bases, and 7 bases stayed unmatched. Germline loops: CDR1 MNHEY, CDR2 SVGAGI. This CDR3 has 15 residues. The CDR3 is CASSYTRNRGTEAFF. In DNA form, the CDR3 reads TGTGCCAGCAGTTACACCAGAAACAGGGGCACTGAAGCTTTCTTT.

CDR3 in amino acids: CASSQDARTGGRGYTF. In DNA form, the CDR3 reads TGCGCCAGCAGCCAAGATGCCCGGACAGGGGGTCGTGGGTACACCTTC. J is TRBJ1-2 and V is TRBV4-3; 10 bases agree with TRBD1. Germline V lookup: CDR1 LGHNA, CDR2 YSLEER. The CDR3 has 16 amino acids. J lost 11 bases, V lost 0 bases, and 12 bases had no gene match.

CDR3 DNA sequence: TGTGCCAGCAGCCCCTTAGGCGGGGGACAAGAGACCCAGTACTTC. Encoded protein: CASSPLGGGQETQYF. V usage is TRBV7-8 and J usage is TRBJ2-5; TRBD2 matches at 7 bases. V lost 5 bases, J lost 2 bases, and 8 bases stayed unmatched. CDR1 SGHVS and CDR2 FQNEAQ come from the germline V gene. The CDR3 contains 15 residues.

The gene calls are TRBV19 and TRBJ2-2, with 7 bases aligning to TRBD2. The CDR3 spans 18 residues. V was pared by 2 bases and J by 7 bases, with 16 bases of the junction left unmatched. Per the germline V gene, CDR1 is LNHDA and CDR2 is SQIVND (reference sequence). This CDR3 is CASSITHTGTTRGGELFF. The DNA for the CDR3 is TGTGCCAGTAGTATAACCCACACCGGGACTACTAGAGGCGGGGAGCTGTTTTTT.

The gene calls are TRBV7-7 and TRBJ2-2; D may be TRBD2 (6 bases). V lost 5 bases and J lost 3, with 13 bases in between. This CDR3 is 15 amino acids long. Germline V gives CDR1 SSHAT, CDR2 FNYEAQ (reference sequence). The CDR3 region is CASSRRGVYTGELFF. CDR3 sequence (DNA): TGTGCCAGCAGCCGGAGGGGCGTCTACACCGGGGAGCTGTTTTTT.

The chain recombines TRBV5-1 with TRBJ2-3; maybe TRBD2 (6 bases). Trimming removed 0 bases from V and 4 bases from J, with 15 bases in between. CDR3 length equals 16 residues. Germline loops: CDR1 SGHRS, CDR2 YFSETQ. CDR3 protein: CASSLVGGNSADTQYF. The CDR3 region has the DNA TGCGCCAGCAGCTTGGTCGGCGGGAATTCGGCAGATACGCAGTATTTT.

The chain is built from TRBV19 and TRBJ1-2; the D gene is possibly TRBD1 (6 bases). Germline CDR1 LNHDA, CDR2 SQIVND (reference sequence). Trimming removed 3 bases at V and 2 bases at J, with 13 bases between. The CDR3 totals 15 residues. The CDR3 DNA is TGTGCCAGTAGTATCTCGGGGAGGGGGAACTATGGCTACACCTTC. This encodes CASSISGRGNYGYTF.

This clone was detected a few times. This sequence joins TRBV11-2 and TRBJ1-2; D possibly corresponds to TRBD1 (6 bases). The germline V gene encodes CDR1 SGHAT and CDR2 FQNNGV. The CDR3 has 15 residues. V lost 5 bases and J 5 bases, leaving 18 bases between the germline ends. The CDR3 bases are TGTGCCAGCAGCCGAACACAGGGAGACGAATATGGCTACACCTTC. Its protein is CASSRTQGDEYGYTF.

CDR3 in DNA: TGTGCCAGCAGTGTAGAATCCTCCGCCCGGGTATACTTC. Translating gives CASSVESSARVYF. The chain has TRBV2 and TRBJ2-7; unclear D gene. CDR1 and CDR2 from the germline V gene are SNHLY and FYNNEI. The ends were cut back, 4 bases at V and 13 bases at J, with 20 bases in the middle. The CDR3 is made up of 13 amino acids.

V usage is TRBV7-9 and J usage is TRBJ1-4; D may be TRBD1 (6 bases). CDR3 size: 18 residues. Trimming pared 0 bases from V and 6 bases from J, leaving 20 bases between. CDR1 is SEHNR, CDR2 FQNEAQ, per germline (reference sequence). In nucleotides, the CDR3 is TGTGCCAGCAGCTTAGCGGGCAGTTTCACCAGGACAGATGAAAAACTGTTTTTT. Translated: CASSLAGSFTRTDEKLFF. The variable domain in full, completed from reference TRBV7-9 and TRBJ1-4, reads DTGVSQNPRHKITKRGQNVTFRCDPISEHNRLYWYRQTLGQGPEFLTYFQNEAQLEKSRLLSDRFSAERPKGSFSTLEIQRTEQGDSAMYLCASSLAGSFTRTDEKLFFGSGTQLSVL.

The chain has TRBV3-1 (or the pseudogene TRBV3-2) and TRBJ1-1, with a tentative D call TRBD1 (5 bases). The CDR3 contains 16 residues. From germline, CDR1 is LGHDT and CDR2 YNNKEL (reference sequence). Between the trimmed V and J ends, which lost 0 bases and 4 bases, there was a span of 15 bases. In DNA form, the CDR3 reads TGTGCCAGCAGCCAAGATTACGGCAGGGTGGGCACTGAAGCTTTCTTT. Its protein product is CASSQDYGRVGTEAFF.

The J gene is TRBJ2-2, the V gene TRBV10-3; 8 bases agree with TRBD1. Germline V gene lookup returns CDR1 ENHRY and CDR2 SYGVKD. CDR3 length equals 16 residues. The junction had 12 bases not matched to a gene; V was cut back by 10 bases and J by 2 bases. The DNA for the CDR3 is TGTGCCAGCAAACCACTTGGACAGGGAAACACCGGGGAGCTGTTTTTT. It specifies CASKPLGQGNTGELFF.

A note on this clone: The junction shows a germline mismatch at one end, possibly a read error. V and J are TRBV12-3 or TRBV12-4 and TRBJ2-7, with 7 nucleotides matching TRBD1. There are 13 residues in the CDR3. In DNA, the CDR3 is TGTGCCAGCAGTGAAAAGGGGGCCCTCCCCCCCTCCTTC. It translates to CASSEKGALPPSF.

The V call is TRBV10-3, the J call TRBJ2-3; 11 bases align to TRBD2. V lost 6 bases to trimming and J lost 0 bases; unmatched junction nucleotides: 2. This CDR3 has 15 residues. Germline CDR1 is ENHRY and CDR2 is SYGVKD. CDR3 sequence: CAISGTSGSTDTQYF. CDR3 in DNA: TGTGCCATCAGCGGGACTAGCGGAAGCACAGATACGCAGTATTTT.

The chain links TRBV5-6 to TRBJ2-5, with D perhaps matching TRBD2 (6 bases). Germline loops: CDR1 SGHDT, CDR2 YYEEEE. The CDR3 loop spans 15 amino acids. Trimming took 1 base from V and 3 from J, leaving 13 bases between them. The CDR3 bases are TGTGCCAGCAGCTTGTGGGGAGGAGTAAAAGAGACCCAGTACTTC. It encodes CASSLWGGVKETQYF.

This clone was seen a few times. The chain couples TRBV24-1 to TRBJ2-1; 9 bases agree with TRBD2. Germline loops: CDR1 KGHDR, CDR2 SFDVKD. J gave up 4 bases and V 5 bases, and 8 bases lay outside the gene matches. The CDR3 spans 16 residues. CDR3 sequence (DNA): TGTGCCACCAGTGGAAGTAGCGGGGGCTCTTACAATGAGCAGTTCTTC. This encodes CATSGSSGGSYNEQFF.